Sequencing of this TCR beta chain was carried out in a study of cytomegalovirus exposure and HLA in healthy donors. Study outcomes and limitations: The authors reported that TCR beta sequences could predict HLA-A and HLA-B alleles. These predictions were accurate for most subjects in the first cohort. An analysis done earlier found most TCR beta V segments productive about 87% or about 30% of the time. A few CMV-associated chains were confirmed in vitro to be specific for CMV antigens.

All the people who gave samples were healthy bone marrow donors. A note on this clone: Its matching antigen is unknown.

Germline loops: CDR1 SGHTA, CDR2 FQGTGA. V was pared by 2 bases and J by 3 bases, with 3 bases of the junction left unmatched. This CDR3 has 14 amino acids. Both 60 Vbeta primers and 13 Jbeta primers went into the PCR. TCRdb's table, derived via immunoSEQ multiplex PCR, lists solely in-frame clones and lacks some. The sample lists roughly 120,000 clones, 55% to 75% occurring once. The receptor comes from a woman aged 40 to 50 in good health and CMV-seropositive. The sample consisted of PBMCs. The V and J genes are TRBV7-3 and TRBJ1-1; 7 bases map to TRBD1. The CDR3 is CASSLEGADTEAFF. The CDR3 bases are TGTGCCAGCAGCTTAGAGGGGGCGGACACTGAAGCTTTCTTT. Variable domain in full (rest from reference TRBV7-3 and TRBJ1-1): GAGVSQTPSNKVTEKGKYVELRCDPISGHTALYWYRQSLGQGPEFLIYFQGTGAADDSGLPNDRFFAVRPEGSVSTLKIQRTERGDSAVYLCASSLEGADTEAFFGQGTRLTVV.